These 5 T cell receptor beta chains were sequenced from one sample in a study of cytotoxic CD8 clonotypes in ibrutinib-treated CLL. Sequencing was performed with immunoSEQ multiplex PCR; in TCRdb, only in-frame clones are kept and a portion is missing. The sample consists of approximately 280,000 clones, 76% of them appearing once. Material: PBMCs, obtained at disease progression, from a patient treated with ibrutinib. The receptors were sampled from a human donor with chronic lymphocytic leukemia.

The chain joins TRBV6-5 to TRBJ2-7; 7 nucleotides line up with TRBD1. This CDR3 contains 13 residues. Trimming removed 11 bases from V and 3 bases from J; junction bases left unmatched: 10. Per the germline V gene, CDR1 is MNHEY and CDR2 is SVGAGI. The chain's CDR3 is CASKDRAGYEQYF. The CDR3 bases are TGTGCCTCCAAAGACAGGGCGGGCTACGAGCAGTACTTC.

This clone showed up just once. This chain uses TRBV7-9 with TRBJ2-6, with D perhaps matching TRBD2 (5 bases). CDR1 is SEHNR and CDR2 is FQNEAQ in the germline V gene (reference sequence). V dropped 2 bases and J dropped 0 bases, with 11 bases sitting between them. This CDR3 comprises 17 residues. CDR3 sequence reads: CASSLTSGSSGANVLTF. The CDR3, as DNA: TGTGCCAGCAGCTTAACCTCGGGGAGCTCTGGGGCCAACGTCCTGACTTTC.

The chain joins TRBV5-5 to TRBJ2-7, with 9 bases lining up with TRBD1. Germline loops: CDR1 SGHKS, CDR2 YYEKEE (reference sequence). This CDR3 is built from 15 residues. J was trimmed by 4 bases and V by 0 bases; bases with no gene match: 5. The DNA for the CDR3 is TGTGCCAGCAGCTTGGCGGACAGGGGCGCGTACGAGCAGTACTTC. As protein: CASSLADRGAYEQYF. The full variable domain, with the rest looked up from reference TRBV5-5 and TRBJ2-7, is DAGVTQSPTHLIKTRGQQVTLRCSPISGHKSVSWYQQVLGQGPQFIFQYYEKEERGRGNFPDRFSARQFPNYSSELNVNALLLGDSALYLCASSLADRGAYEQYFGPGTRLTVT.

This chain uses TRBV28 with TRBJ2-7, with TRBD1 identical over 8 bases. This CDR3 is 15 amino acids long. Per the germline V gene, CDR1 is MDHEN and CDR2 is SYDVKM. The V and J ends lost 8 bases and 2 bases, in that order; junction bases with no gene match: 11. The CDR3 loop reads CASRRSRDRTYEQYF. DNA of the CDR3: TGTGCCAGCCGTCGGAGCCGGGACAGGACCTACGAGCAGTACTTC.

The chain links TRBV7-3 to TRBJ2-1; the match to TRBD2 covers 8 bases. J lost 1 base, V lost 5 bases, and 10 bases had no gene match. The CDR3 covers 17 residues. Per germline, CDR1 SGHTA and CDR2 FQGTGA. The CDR3, as DNA: TGTGCCAGCAGCCGAACCCAGCGGGAGCGGTCCTACAATGAGCAGTTCTTC. Protein: CASSRTQRERSYNEQFF.